Listed here are 27 T cell receptor beta chains from one sample, sequenced in a study of cytomegalovirus exposure and HLA in healthy donors. Use of 60 Vbeta and 13 Jbeta primers characterized the PCR. Produced via immunoSEQ multiplex PCR; TCRdb's table is partial and in-frame only. The sample has 160,000 or so clones; about 77% are singletons. Sequencing input: PBMCs. The receptors shown here come from a woman aged 50 to 60 in good health and CMV-seronegative.

This chain connects TRBV5-8 to TRBJ1-3; D gene unclear. Trimming left V 3 bases short and J 10 bases short, with 8 bases between. The length of the CDR3 is 11 residues. Per germline, CDR1 SGHTS and CDR2 YDEGEE. The CDR3 nucleotides are TGTGCCAGCAGCTATAGAGAGACCATATATTTT. As protein: CASSYRETIYF.

The chain has TRBV9 and TRBJ1-1; the D gene is possibly TRBD1 (6 bases). Between the trimmed V and J ends, which lost 0 bases and 5 bases, there was a span of 14 bases. The germline V gene has CDR1 SGDLS and CDR2 YYNGEE. This CDR3 contains 15 residues. In DNA, the CDR3 is TGTGCCAGCAGCGTAGGCGGGGGCGTCAGAACTGAAGCTTTCTTT. The encoded protein is CASSVGGGVRTEAFF.

The count of this clone is one. The chain is built from TRBV9 and TRBJ2-3; 14 nucleotides match TRBD2. CDR1 is SGDLS and CDR2 is YYNGEE in the germline V gene. The CDR3 totals 15 residues. Germline trimming cut 5 bases from V and 8 bases from J; bases unmatched to any gene: 7. The CDR3 reads CASSSGLAGGLTQYF. The CDR3 nucleotides read TGTGCCAGCAGTTCCGGACTAGCGGGGGGCCTTACGCAGTATTTT.

The chain combines TRBV28 with TRBJ2-7, with TRBD1 matching over 7 bases. CDR1 is MDHEN and CDR2 is SYDVKM in the germline V gene. CDR3 length equals 15 residues. The V segment lost 6 bases and the J segment 2 bases; nucleotides outside the gene matches: 10. The CDR3 sequence: CASRSWGQLTYEQYF. DNA for the CDR3: TGTGCCAGCAGATCTTGGGGACAGCTTACCTACGAGCAGTACTTC. Full variable domain (outside the CDR3, taken from reference TRBV28 and TRBJ2-7): DVKVTQSSRYLVKRTGEKVFLECVQDMDHENMFWYRQDPGLGLRLIYFSYDVKMKEKGDIPEGYSVSREKKERFSLILESASTNQTSMYLCASRSWGQLTYEQYFGPGTRLTVT.

The rearrangement links TRBV10-3 to TRBJ2-1, with a weak D call TRBD1 (7 bases). V was cut by 10 bases and J by 1 base, with 23 bases left in between. Per germline, CDR1 ENHRY and CDR2 SYGVKD. The CDR3 extends over 17 amino acids. The CDR3 sequence is CATGGLVGVGSYNEQFF. The CDR3 bases are TGTGCCACAGGGGGGCTCGTCGGGGTCGGGTCCTACAATGAGCAGTTCTTC.

The rearrangement joins TRBV4-3 to TRBJ2-5, with 9 bases identical to TRBD1. Germline CDR1 and CDR2: LGHNA and YSLEER. The CDR3 is 17 residues long. The ends lost 2 bases at V and 4 bases at J; junction bases unmatched: 11. CDR3 loop: CASSQLGGTGSRETQYF. The CDR3, as DNA: TGCGCCAGCAGCCAACTAGGGGGGACAGGGAGTCGAGAGACCCAGTACTTC.

J is TRBJ2-7 and V is TRBV7-6; D might be TRBD2 (6 bases). This CDR3 is 14 amino acids long. The germline V gene encodes CDR1 SGHVS and CDR2 FNYEAQ. Trimming took 5 bases from V and 6 from J, leaving 17 bases between them. CDR3 DNA: TGTGCCAGCAGCCCTCAGGAGGGCCAGGTCGAGCAGTACTTC. It codes for CASSPQEGQVEQYF.

This chain joins TRBV7-3 and TRBJ1-5; tentative D call: TRBD1 (6 bases). The V gene lost 5 bases and the J gene lost 4 bases, with 9 bases spanning the gap. Germline V CDR1 and CDR2: SGHTA, FQGTGA. The CDR3 contains 13 residues. The CDR3 DNA reads as TGTGCCAGCAGCCCGGACAGAAATCAGCCCCAGCATTTT. This gives the protein CASSPDRNQPQHF.

The chain uses TRBV29-1 and TRBJ2-1; 14 nucleotides match TRBD2. Germline V gene lookup returns CDR1 SQVTM and CDR2 ANQGSEA. CDR3 length: 15 amino acids. Germline trimming cut 8 bases from V and 13 bases from J; bases unmatched to any gene: 16. The DNA for the CDR3 is TGCAGCTCGGGAAAGTCCGGGACTAGCGGGAGTTTTCAGTTCTTC. It is translated as CSSGKSGTSGSFQFF.

This clone was detected a few times. This chain uses TRBV28 with TRBJ2-5, with a tentative D call TRBD1 (5 bases). The ends were cut back, 7 bases at V and 3 bases at J, with 21 bases in the middle. Germline CDR1 and CDR2: MDHEN and SYDVKM. The CDR3 is 16 amino acids. The CDR3 DNA follows: TGTGCCAGCATGGGGCCGGACACCATTAGGAAAGAGACCCAGTACTTC. Encoded protein: CASMGPDTIRKETQYF.

This clone was counted a single time. The V call is TRBV10-3, the J call TRBJ1-5, with D possibly matching TRBD1 (5 bases). Looked up from germline, CDR1 is ENHRY and CDR2 is SYGVKD. V was trimmed by 0 bases and J by 0 bases, leaving 9 bases between them. There are 16 residues in the CDR3. Here the CDR3 DNA reads TGTGCCATCAGTGAGTCGGTTGGGGCTAGCAATCAGCCCCAGCATTTT. Translation: CAISESVGASNQPQHF.

A single count supports this clone. This chain connects TRBV27 to TRBJ1-2; 7 positions match TRBD1. This CDR3 has 15 amino acids. Trimming cost V 3 bases and J 6 bases; bases outside gene matches: 10. Germline loops: CDR1 MNHEY, CDR2 SMNVEV (reference sequence). The CDR3: CASSFIRRGRDGYTF. Here the CDR3 DNA reads TGTGCCAGCAGTTTCATACGGAGGGGGCGCGATGGCTACACCTTC.

The rearrangement joins TRBV28 to TRBJ1-5; D call uncertain. V was trimmed by 6 bases and J by 5 bases, leaving 14 bases between them. CDR3 length: 14 residues. From germline, CDR1 is MDHEN and CDR2 SYDVKM. The CDR3 DNA follows: TGTGCCAGCAGGTTAGACACAAAAGATCAGCCCCAGCATTTT. It is translated as CASRLDTKDQPQHF.

The CDR3 protein is CASSQDSARQGGGYTF. CDR3 DNA sequence: TGCGCCAGCAGCCAAGATAGTGCCCGACAGGGAGGCGGCTACACCTTC. The chain has TRBV4-3 and TRBJ1-2; 7 nucleotides match TRBD1. From germline, CDR1 is LGHNA and CDR2 YSLEER. CDR3 length: 16 residues. V lost 0 bases, J lost 8 bases, and 12 bases stayed unmatched.

The CDR3 here is CASSLSGTGGSGNTIYF. For the CDR3, the DNA is TGTGCCAGCAGCTTGTCCGGGACAGGCGGCTCTGGAAACACCATATATTTT. This chain uses TRBV7-2 with TRBJ1-3; 8 bases match TRBD1. This CDR3 is 17 amino acids long. V lost 3 bases and J lost 0; bases outside the gene matches: 7. Per the germline V gene, CDR1 is SGHTA and CDR2 is FQGNSA.

V and J are TRBV7-2 and TRBJ2-2; 8 bases fit TRBD1. Losses at the gene ends were 6 bases for V and 5 bases for J; bases not matched to a gene: 8. This CDR3 comprises 15 residues. Looked up from germline, CDR1 is SGHTA and CDR2 is FQGNSA. The CDR3 bases are TGTGCCAGCAGGGGGCAGGGGGCAGAGACCGGGGAGCTGTTTTTT. Its translation: CASRGQGAETGELFF.

V usage is TRBV4-3 and J usage is TRBJ1-6, with D perhaps matching TRBD1 (6 bases). This CDR3 has 17 amino acids. Between the trimmed V and J ends, which lost 1 base and 5 bases, there was a span of 15 bases. In germline, CDR1 is LGHNA, CDR2 YSLEER. CDR3 residues: CASSQARQDLNNSPLHF. For the CDR3, the DNA is TGCGCCAGCAGCCAAGCAAGACAGGATCTGAATAATTCACCCCTCCACTTT.

This clone was found many times. The genes are TRBV7-9 and TRBJ1-3; 9 nucleotides line up with TRBD1. With V trimmed by 6 bases and J by 0 bases, 3 bases remained unmatched. This CDR3 spans 15 amino acids. The germline gives CDR1 SEHNR, CDR2 FQNEAQ (reference sequence). The CDR3 region has the DNA TGTGCCAGCAGAGTGACAGGGGGCTCTGGAAACACCATATATTTT. Protein: CASRVTGGSGNTIYF.

This chain uses TRBV18 with TRBJ2-2; 9 bases agree with TRBD1. The CDR3 is 17 residues long. Germline V gene data show CDR1 as KGHSH and CDR2 as LQKENI. The junction had 5 bases not matched to a gene; V was cut back by 3 bases and J by 0 bases. The CDR3 DNA reads TGTGCCAGCTCACCCCCTGGACAGGGGACGAACACCGGGGAGCTGTTTTTT. Protein product: CASSPPGQGTNTGELFF.

The chain recombines TRBV9 with TRBJ2-5; D is perhaps TRBD1 (7 bases). This CDR3 has 19 residues. Looked up from germline, CDR1 is SGDLS and CDR2 is YYNGEE. V was shortened by 3 bases and J by 5 bases, with 29 bases between the two germline ends. CDR3 DNA sequence: TGTGCCAGCAGCGCTATTGGACAGGCTGGGAGGCGCAGCGGGGAGACCCAGTACTTC. Amino acid sequence: CASSAIGQAGRRSGETQYF.

The chain couples TRBV6-5 to TRBJ2-2; D is perhaps TRBD2 (6 bases). With 2 bases removed from V and 7 bases from J, the gap between germline ends came to 14 bases. CDR1 is MNHEY, CDR2 SVGAGI, per germline. The CDR3 sequence is 15 residues long. In DNA, the CDR3 is TGTGCCAGCAGTTACCGGGGGAGTCGAGGCGGGGAGCTGTTTTTT. It translates to CASSYRGSRGGELFF.

The chain joins TRBV13 to TRBJ1-2, with 9 bases aligning to TRBD1. V lost 10 bases and J lost 4; bases outside the gene matches: 13. Germline-derived CDR1 and CDR2 are PRHDT and FYEKMQ (reference sequence). CDR3 length equals 15 residues. The CDR3 DNA is TGTGCCACCGGGGACAGGGCTTATCCTCCCTATGGCTACACCTTC. This gives the protein CATGDRAYPPYGYTF.

This clone was detected only a few times. The V and J genes are TRBV19 and TRBJ1-1, with a possible D match to TRBD1 (5 bases). The germline V and J ends were trimmed by 6 bases and 0 bases, with 14 bases remaining between them. The CDR3 length is 15 residues. The germline V gene encodes CDR1 LNHDA and CDR2 SQIVND (reference sequence). The CDR3 sequence: CASRGRARMNTEAFF. In nucleotides, the CDR3 is TGTGCCAGTAGGGGCAGGGCAAGGATGAACACTGAAGCTTTCTTT.

The chain combines TRBV29-1 with TRBJ2-7; 9 bases are shared with TRBD1. The CDR3 is 12 amino acids. With V trimmed by 7 bases and J by 3 bases, 4 bases remained unmatched. Germline loops: CDR1 SQVTM, CDR2 ANQGSEA. The CDR3 here is CSGGQGSYEQYF. CDR3 DNA sequence: TGCAGCGGGGGACAGGGAAGCTACGAGCAGTACTTC.

The rearrangement joins TRBV6-5 to TRBJ1-2; D possibly corresponds to TRBD1 (5 bases). Germline V lookup: CDR1 MNHEY, CDR2 SVGAGI. The CDR3 loop spans 13 amino acids. Deletions cut 7 bases from V and 6 bases from J, with 15 bases between. The CDR3 reads CASTTGGVDGYTF. The CDR3, as DNA: TGTGCCAGCACCACGGGAGGGGTAGATGGCTACACCTTC.

The chain uses TRBV9 and TRBJ2-3; 10 nucleotides agree with TRBD2. CDR1 and CDR2 from the germline V gene are SGDLS and YYNGEE. The length of the CDR3 is 15 residues. V was pared by 1 base and J by 1 base, with 0 bases of the junction left unmatched. The CDR3 here is CASSVLAGGTDTQYF. As DNA, the CDR3 is TGTGCCAGCAGCGTACTAGCGGGGGGCACAGATACGCAGTATTTT.

A few counts support this clone. J is TRBJ2-1 and V is TRBV6-6; the match to TRBD2 covers 7 bases. This CDR3 has 14 amino acids. Trimming at V came to 7 bases and at J to 7 bases, leaving 10 bases not matched to a gene. The germline V gene encodes CDR1 MNHNY and CDR2 SVGAGI (reference sequence). The CDR3 DNA sequence: TGTGCCAGCAATACCCTATTGCGGGGGAATGAGCAGTTCTTC. This translates into CASNTLLRGNEQFF.